The clone carrying this T cell receptor (beta chain) is labeled as medium-sized. Antigen: not known. A junction boundary mismatches the germline segment, possibly from a read error. These data are taken from a study of CD8+ T cells in alopecia areata. About the research overall: Treated individuals took tofacitinib by mouth, 5 to 10 mg twice daily. General study points: Persistence during tofacitinib was seen for many expanded lesional clones in scalp and blood. Tofacitinib yielded significantly lower scalp clonality and fewer expanded CD8+ clones among the top 100.

Treatment denoted: oral pan-JAK inhibitor, 5-10 mg twice daily. The authors extracted RNA and reverse transcribed it into cDNA as the sequencing template. Clones were sequenced by immunoSEQ multiplex PCR, and TCRdb holds only the in-frame ones, with some missing. The sample shows more than 150,000 clones, 40% to 55% of them seen only once. The germline gives CDR1 SGHVS, CDR2 FQNEAQ. The CDR3 extends over 13 amino acids. V gene TRBV7-8 combines with J gene TRBJ1-2, with D perhaps TRBD1 (5 bases). The TCR sequence derives from a human donor with alopecia areata. The sample was CD8+ T cells sorted from blood, taken at week 52, from a patient treated with tofacitinib. The CDR3 loop is CASSLVGTYLLGF. In DNA, the CDR3 is TGTGCCAGCAGCTTAGTGGGGACTTACCTTCTGGGTTTC.